This T cell receptor (beta chain) was documented in a study of T-cell memory formation after mild COVID-19. The wider study: The study found TCR clusters largely donor specific. Study results and caveats: Among CD4+ contracting clones, most were CM and EM, and CD8+ ones EMRA. The authors did not confirm SARS-CoV-2 specificity of second-wave clones peaking day 37.

To note about this clonotype: Its antigen is unidentified.

V lost 4 bases, J lost 1 base, and 16 bases lay in between. The CDR3 consists of 16 residues. In germline, CDR1 is SEHNR, CDR2 FQNEAQ (reference sequence). TCRdb re-called the 5' RACE reads through MiXCR, storing one row per CDR3 protein. Of about 350,000 distinct CDR3 sequences listed, more than 20% are singletons. Material for sequencing was PBMCs or a T cell subset sorted from them (not recorded which). This sequence originates from a young man who had mild COVID-19 (a few samples of this study predate the infection). Cell type and time point are not known. This chain joins TRBV7-9 and TRBJ1-1; D not resolved. CDR3 region: CASSSVPVRPNTEAFF. The CDR3 DNA follows: TGTGCCAGCAGCTCCGTACCGGTGCGGCCGAACACTGAAGCTTTCTTT.